The next 18 T cell receptor beta chains were all read from a single sample in a study of control samples from healthy donors and cancer patients. This table comes from immunoSEQ multiplex PCR, and its TCRdb copy is limited to in-frame clones, with some not included. The data contain around 120,000 clones, approximately 88% of them singletons. The source material was blood. All receptors come from a man aged 40-50 years in good health.

V and J are TRBV5-4 and TRBJ2-3; TRBD1 matches 7 bases. Losses at the gene ends were 4 bases for V and 4 bases for J; bases not matched to a gene: 6. Germline V lookup: CDR1 SGHNT, CDR2 YYREEE (reference sequence). This CDR3 has 14 residues. The CDR3 DNA follows: TGTGCCAGCAGCCAGGGACAGAACTCAGATACGCAGTATTTT. This codes for CASSQGQNSDTQYF.

This chain uses TRBV7-9 with TRBJ1-2; 12 positions match TRBD1. The germline gives CDR1 SEHNR, CDR2 FQNEAQ (reference sequence). V lost 7 bases and J lost 8; bases outside the gene matches: 14. This CDR3 region has 16 residues. CDR3 in amino acids: CASTQTRGTGGYGYTF. CDR3 bases: TGTGCCAGCACCCAAACGAGGGGGACAGGGGGCTACGGCTACACCTTC.

The chain links TRBV7-9 to TRBJ1-6; the match to TRBD1 covers 7 bases. V was pared by 5 bases and J by 10 bases, with 8 bases of the junction left unmatched. Germline V gene lookup returns CDR1 SEHNR and CDR2 FQNEAQ (reference sequence). The CDR3 consists of 14 residues. The CDR3: CASSPGTEASPLHF. CDR3 sequence (DNA): TGTGCCAGCAGCCCCGGGACAGAGGCCTCACCCCTCCACTTT.

The table lists this clone with a few counts. The rearrangement links TRBV14 to TRBJ1-2, with D unclear. The germline gives CDR1 SGHDN, CDR2 FVKESK. The V and J ends lost 5 bases and 6 bases respectively, with 13 bases between them. The length of the CDR3 is 13 residues. The CDR3 loop is CASSVRPTHGYTF. Written as DNA, the CDR3 is TGTGCCAGCAGCGTACGCCCGACCCATGGCTACACCTTC.

The V call is TRBV7-9, the J call TRBJ1-2, with no clear D. CDR1 SEHNR and CDR2 FQNEAQ come from the germline V gene (reference sequence). There are 15 residues in the CDR3. With 1 base removed from V and 8 bases from J, the gap between germline ends came to 17 bases. The DNA for the CDR3 is TGTGCCAGCAGCTTAGAGCTGGGGATGAATTTGGGCTACACCTTC. Translated: CASSLELGMNLGYTF.

The chain combines TRBV12-3 or TRBV12-4 with TRBJ2-7; D remains ambiguous. V shed 6 bases and J shed 6 bases, with 12 bases lying between them. The CDR3 totals 12 residues. CDR3 sequence: CASSSRWSEQYF. The DNA of the CDR3 is TGTGCCAGCAGCTCGCGATGGAGCGAGCAGTACTTC.

In this sample, this clone turned up a few times. The V call is TRBV6-1, the J call TRBJ1-3; 7 bases are shared with TRBD1. This CDR3 has 16 residues. The junction had 3 bases not matched to a gene; V was cut back by 1 base and J by 0 bases. Germline V gene sequence: CDR1 MNHNS, CDR2 SASEGT. The CDR3 bases are TGTGCCAGCAGTGAAGGGACAGGATTCTCTGGAAACACCATATATTTT. Its protein is CASSEGTGFSGNTIYF.

This chain connects TRBV27 to TRBJ1-5, with a possible D match to TRBD1 (6 bases). Between the trimmed V and J ends, which lost 6 bases and 10 bases, there was a span of 16 bases. The CDR3 consists of 13 residues. Germline loops: CDR1 MNHEY, CDR2 SMNVEV (reference sequence). The CDR3, as DNA: TGTGCCAGCAGCCCGACACAGGGCTTTCCCCAGCATTTT. This codes for CASSPTQGFPQHF.

Comment on this clone: Other DNA sequences within the sample encode an identical CDR3. The genes are TRBV12-3 or TRBV12-4 and TRBJ1-5; D is ambiguous. This CDR3 region has 13 residues. The V end was cut by 3 bases, the J end by 1 base, with 4 bases between. Written as DNA, the CDR3 is TGTGCCAGCAGTTTTGGAAGCAATCAGCCCCAGCATTTT. Its protein product is CASSFGSNQPQHF.

This chain joins TRBV5-6 and TRBJ1-4; D is perhaps TRBD1 (5 bases). Germline CDR1 is SGHDT and CDR2 is YYEEEE. Trimming removed 4 bases at V and 0 bases at J, with 13 bases between. This CDR3 is built from 16 residues. In DNA, the CDR3 is TGTGCCAGCAGCCTGGGACGGACTACAACTAATGAAAAACTGTTTTTT. Translated: CASSLGRTTTNEKLFF.

The chain has TRBV21-1 and TRBJ1-1; the table's D call, TRBD1, has no DNA check behind it. TRBV21-1 constitutes a pseudogene. CDR3 length equals 16 residues. CDR3 region: CASSKTNRAMNTEAFF. CDR3 DNA sequence: TGTGCCAGCAGCAAAACTAACAGGGCGATGAACACTGAAGCTTTCTTT.

The chain carries TRBV9 and TRBJ1-1, with TRBD1 matching 7 bases. The CDR3 loop spans 15 amino acids. V gave up 5 bases and J gave up 1 base; unmatched junction bases: 8. Germline CDR1 SGDLS, CDR2 YYNGEE. The CDR3: CASSASRQGNTEAFF. DNA of the CDR3: TGTGCCAGCAGTGCCTCCCGACAGGGGAACACTGAAGCTTTCTTT.

This chain joins TRBV24-1 and TRBJ1-1; 8 nucleotides align to TRBD1. Germline trimming cut 3 bases from V and 3 bases from J; bases unmatched to any gene: 5. In germline, CDR1 is KGHDR, CDR2 SFDVKD. The CDR3 is made up of 15 amino acids. CDR3 nucleotides: TGTGCCACCAGTGATCCCGGACAGGGAGACACTGAAGCTTTCTTT. The encoded protein is CATSDPGQGDTEAFF.

The V call is TRBV6-5, the J call TRBJ2-5; D is tentatively TRBD1 or TRBD2 (7 bases each). V lost 6 bases and J lost 5, with 13 bases in between. The CDR3 loop spans 13 amino acids. Germline CDR1 is MNHEY and CDR2 is SVGAGI. CDR3 sequence (DNA): TGTGCCAGCAGGGGAGGGGGCTGGGAGACCCAGTACTTC. It codes for CASRGGGWETQYF.

The gene calls are TRBV15 and TRBJ2-7; possible D gene TRBD2, 6 bases. The CDR3 extends over 14 amino acids. In germline, CDR1 is LNHNV, CDR2 YYDKDF (reference sequence). Between the trimmed V and J ends, which lost 3 bases and 0 bases, there was a span of 9 bases. CDR3 DNA sequence: TGTGCCACCAGCAGCGGGACTGGCTCCTACGAGCAGTACTTC. Translating it yields CATSSGTGSYEQYF.

This clone occurred once. V is TRBV25-1 and J is TRBJ1-1; 7 bases map to TRBD1. Germline CDR1 is MGHDK and CDR2 is SYGVNS. This CDR3 comprises 12 residues. J was trimmed by 6 bases and V by 6 bases; bases with no gene match: 4. The CDR3 is CASSRGTAEAFF. DNA of the CDR3: TGTGCCAGCAGCAGGGGGACGGCTGAAGCTTTCTTT.

The chain couples TRBV19 to TRBJ2-7; 8 bases are shared with TRBD1. Germline V gene data show CDR1 as LNHDA and CDR2 as SQIVND (reference sequence). This CDR3 is built from 14 residues. Unmatched junction bases numbered 11, after V lost 10 bases and J lost 3 bases. The CDR3 here is CATTPGTGYYEQYF. The CDR3 DNA is TGTGCCACAACTCCGGGGACAGGATACTACGAGCAGTACTTC.

The sample holds one count of this clone. At one of its ends the junction is not consistent with the germline gene, which may arise from a read error. The gene calls are TRBV30 and TRBJ1-2; D is unclear. Germline V gene data show CDR1 as GTSNPN and CDR2 as SVGIG (reference sequence). This CDR3 has 12 amino acids. CDR3 sequence (DNA): TGTGCCCGACTCCGGGAGGGCTATAGCTACACCTTC. Translating gives CARLREGYSYTF.